These 20 T cell receptor beta chains share one sample of origin, sequenced in a study of cytomegalovirus exposure and HLA in healthy donors. PCR employed 60 Vbeta and 13 Jbeta primers. The assay was immunoSEQ multiplex PCR, and TCRdb's table has in-frame clones only and misses some. Of approximately 220,000 clones detected, about 74% appear once; the ten largest clones hold roughly 2%. Material: PBMCs. The receptors were sampled from a woman between 25 and 40 years old in good health and CMV-seronegative.

V and J are TRBV30 and TRBJ1-6; D not resolved. Germline V gives CDR1 GTSNPN, CDR2 SVGIG (reference sequence). This CDR3 region has 13 residues. Trimming took 4 bases from V and 6 from J, leaving 10 bases between them. CDR3: CAWTRGFNSPLHF. CDR3 bases: TGTGCCTGGACGAGAGGCTTTAATTCACCCCTCCACTTT.

The chain recombines TRBV7-6 with TRBJ2-2; 9 bases map to TRBD1. The junction had 3 bases not matched to a gene; V was cut back by 4 bases and J by 3 bases. The CDR3 totals 15 residues. CDR1 is SGHVS and CDR2 is FNYEAQ in the germline V gene. The CDR3 spells CASSSGTGYTGELFF. The CDR3 region has the DNA TGTGCCAGCAGCTCCGGGACAGGGTACACCGGGGAGCTGTTTTTT.

The chain links TRBV18 to TRBJ2-3, with 7 positions matching TRBD2. With V trimmed by 2 bases and J by 2 bases, 4 bases remained unmatched. The CDR3 is 15 amino acids. Germline assignment: CDR1 KGHSH and CDR2 LQKENI. CDR3 DNA sequence: TGTGCCAGCTCACCAACCCTAGCGGCCACAGATACGCAGTATTTT. Its translation: CASSPTLAATDTQYF.

This chain joins TRBV7-9 and TRBJ2-1, with 9 bases aligning to TRBD2. CDR1 and CDR2 (germline): SEHNR, FQNEAQ (reference sequence). This CDR3 is built from 13 residues. V dropped 5 bases and J dropped 7; count of bases not matched to a gene: 3. CDR3: CASSGSGSNEQFF. CDR3 DNA: TGTGCCAGCAGCGGTAGCGGGAGTAATGAGCAGTTCTTC.

This rearrangement joins TRBV7-8 to TRBJ2-1; perhaps TRBD1 as D (6 bases). The ends were cut back, 3 bases at V and 1 base at J, with 13 bases in the middle. The germline CDR1 and CDR2 sequences are SGHVS and FQNEAQ. This CDR3 is built from 16 residues. CDR3 in amino acids: CASSFFTGISYNEQFF. The CDR3 DNA follows: TGTGCCAGCAGCTTCTTTACAGGGATTTCCTACAATGAGCAGTTCTTC.

The chain is built from TRBV30 and TRBJ2-1, with 8 bases identical to TRBD1. Trimming removed 3 bases from V and 0 bases from J; junction bases left unmatched: 4. This CDR3 contains 15 residues. Germline CDR1 is GTSNPN and CDR2 is SVGIG (reference sequence). The CDR3: CAWSHRGSSYNEQFF. The CDR3, as DNA: TGTGCCTGGAGCCACAGGGGGAGCTCCTACAATGAGCAGTTCTTC.

The gene calls are TRBV7-9 and TRBJ1-6; perhaps TRBD1 as D (5 bases). Germline assignment: CDR1 SEHNR and CDR2 FQNEAQ (reference sequence). The CDR3 is made up of 15 amino acids. V lost 2 bases to trimming and J lost 7 bases, with 12 bases between them. CDR3 sequence (DNA): TGTGCCAGCAGCTTAAACGATGCAGGGAATTCACCCCTCCACTTT. It is translated as CASSLNDAGNSPLHF.

The gene calls are TRBV6-1 and TRBJ2-1; 7 bases are a match to TRBD1. Germline V gene lookup returns CDR1 MNHNS and CDR2 SASEGT. V dropped 7 bases and J dropped 0; count of bases not matched to a gene: 3. The CDR3 extends over 14 amino acids. In DNA, the CDR3 is TGTGCCAGCACCTACAGGGGCTCCTACAATGAGCAGTTCTTC. Protein sequence: CASTYRGSYNEQFF.

The chain has TRBV5-5 and TRBJ1-2; TRBD1 is a possible D gene (6 bases). Between the trimmed V and J ends, which lost 7 bases and 2 bases, there was a span of 12 bases. Germline V gene data show CDR1 as SGHKS and CDR2 as YYEKEE (reference sequence). The CDR3 loop spans 13 amino acids. CDR3 nucleotide sequence: TGTGCCAGCCAGCACAGGGCCAACTATGGCTACACCTTC. Its protein product is CASQHRANYGYTF.

The V and J genes are TRBV30 and TRBJ1-1; 7 positions agree with TRBD1. CDR1 and CDR2 (germline): GTSNPN, SVGIG (reference sequence). CDR3 length equals 12 residues. After removal of 5 bases from V and 5 bases from J, the junction contained 5 bases not matched to a gene. The CDR3 DNA reads as TGTGCCTGGTCGACAGGGAGAACTGAAGCTTTCTTT. Amino acids: CAWSTGRTEAFF. The entire variable domain, with the rest obtained from reference TRBV30 and TRBJ1-1, is as follows: SQTIHQWPATLVQPVGSPLSLECTVEGTSNPNLYWYRQAAGRGLQLLFYSVGIGQISSEVPQNLSASRPQDRQFILSSKKLLLSDSGFYLCAWSTGRTEAFFGQGTRLTVV.

The rearrangement links TRBV6-5 to TRBJ2-2; D is unresolved. Between the trimmed V and J ends, which lost 0 bases and 5 bases, there was a span of 10 bases. The CDR3 runs to 15 residues. Germline CDR1 reads MNHEY; CDR2 reads SVGAGI. CDR3 DNA sequence: TGTGCCAGCAGTTACTCGACGCGGTGGACCGGGGAGCTGTTTTTT. Translated, it gives CASSYSTRWTGELFF.

This clone was counted a few times. The gene calls are TRBV6-5 and TRBJ2-7; 9 bases line up with TRBD2. The germline gives CDR1 MNHEY, CDR2 SVGAGI. V lost 2 bases to trimming and J lost 2 bases; unmatched junction nucleotides: 4. This CDR3 has 15 residues. The CDR3 region has the DNA TGTGCCAGCAGTTACGCGGGGGGGGGAGCCTACGAGCAGTACTTC. Encoded protein: CASSYAGGGAYEQYF.

This clone was found once. This chain connects TRBV29-1 to TRBJ2-3; 7 positions match TRBD1. CDR3 length: 14 residues. The germline CDR1 and CDR2 sequences are SQVTM and ANQGSEA. Trimming removed 8 bases from V and 0 bases from J; junction bases left unmatched: 8. CDR3 sequence: CSLRQGLSTDTQYF. As DNA, the CDR3 is TGCAGCCTACGACAGGGCTTGAGCACAGATACGCAGTATTTT.

The CDR3 is CASSRDYNEQFF. The CDR3 DNA reads TGTGCCAGCAGCCGGGACTACAATGAGCAGTTCTTC. The rearrangement joins TRBV9 to TRBJ2-1; possible D gene TRBD2, 5 bases. Per the germline V gene, CDR1 is SGDLS and CDR2 is YYNGEE. CDR3 length: 12 amino acids. V was shortened by 4 bases and J by 3 bases, with 5 bases between the two germline ends.

CDR3 protein: CASSPDRESYNEQFF. In DNA form, the CDR3 reads TGTGCCAGCAGCCCCGACAGGGAATCCTACAATGAGCAGTTCTTC. V is TRBV9 and J is TRBJ2-1; TRBD1 matches 7 bases. There are 15 residues in the CDR3. Per the germline V gene, CDR1 is SGDLS and CDR2 is YYNGEE. Trimming took 4 bases from V and 1 from J; bases not matched to a gene: 5.

This chain joins TRBV6-1 and TRBJ2-7; 8 nucleotides match TRBD1. Germline V gene data show CDR1 as MNHNS and CDR2 as SASEGT. With V trimmed by 5 bases and J by 2 bases, 5 bases remained unmatched. The length of the CDR3 is 14 residues. The CDR3 region is CASSTRTGPYEQYF. The CDR3 coding sequence is TGTGCCAGCAGTACCCGGACAGGGCCCTACGAGCAGTACTTC.

The chain uses TRBV30 and TRBJ1-2; D gene unclear. This CDR3 region has 12 residues. V lost 0 bases to trimming and J lost 6 bases, with 8 bases between them. Germline values: CDR1 GTSNPN, CDR2 SVGIG (reference sequence). CDR3 sequence reads: CAWSVYGDGYTF. The CDR3 region has the DNA TGTGCCTGGAGTGTATACGGGGATGGCTACACCTTC.

In DNA form, the CDR3 reads TGTGCCAGCAGCTTAGATCTATCAGGCTCCTACGAGCAGTACTTC. The encoded protein is CASSLDLSGSYEQYF. The chain uses TRBV11-3 and TRBJ2-7; D gene uncertain. The germline V gene encodes CDR1 SGHNT and CDR2 YENEEA. Trimming took 0 bases from V and 0 from J, leaving 9 bases between them. The CDR3 sequence is 15 residues long.

In DNA form, the CDR3 reads TGTGCCAGCAGTGAATTCCCACTAGAAATCACCGCGAACACCGGGGAGCTGTTTTTT. Protein: CASSEFPLEITANTGELFF. The chain couples TRBV2 to TRBJ2-2, with TRBD2 as a possible D gene (5 bases). The CDR3 is made up of 19 amino acids. Germline CDR1 is SNHLY and CDR2 is FYNNEI. V dropped 2 bases and J dropped 0 bases, with 19 bases sitting between them.

The chain links TRBV2 to TRBJ2-7, with 9 bases that match TRBD1. V lost 4 bases to trimming and J lost 1 base; unmatched junction nucleotides: 2. CDR1 SNHLY and CDR2 FYNNEI come from the germline V gene. The CDR3 extends over 14 amino acids. The CDR3 bases are TGTGCCAGCAGTGCCGGGACAGGGTCCTACGAGCAGTACTTC. It translates to CASSAGTGSYEQYF.